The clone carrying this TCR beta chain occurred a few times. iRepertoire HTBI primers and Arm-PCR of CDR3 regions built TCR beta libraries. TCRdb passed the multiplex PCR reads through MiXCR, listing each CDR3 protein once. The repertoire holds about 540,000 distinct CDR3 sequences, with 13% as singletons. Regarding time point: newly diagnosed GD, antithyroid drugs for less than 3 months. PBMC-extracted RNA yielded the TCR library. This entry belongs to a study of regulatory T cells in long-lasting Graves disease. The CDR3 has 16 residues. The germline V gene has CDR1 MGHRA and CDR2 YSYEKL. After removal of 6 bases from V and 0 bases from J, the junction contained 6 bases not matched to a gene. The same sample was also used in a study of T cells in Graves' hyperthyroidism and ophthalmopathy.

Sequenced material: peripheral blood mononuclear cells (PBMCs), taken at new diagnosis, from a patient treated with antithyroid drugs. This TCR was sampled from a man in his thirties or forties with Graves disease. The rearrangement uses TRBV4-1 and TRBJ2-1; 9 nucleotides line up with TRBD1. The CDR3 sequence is CASRIPGQGSYNEQFF. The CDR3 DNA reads TGCGCCAGCAGAATACCGGGACAGGGCTCCTACAATGAGCAGTTCTTC.